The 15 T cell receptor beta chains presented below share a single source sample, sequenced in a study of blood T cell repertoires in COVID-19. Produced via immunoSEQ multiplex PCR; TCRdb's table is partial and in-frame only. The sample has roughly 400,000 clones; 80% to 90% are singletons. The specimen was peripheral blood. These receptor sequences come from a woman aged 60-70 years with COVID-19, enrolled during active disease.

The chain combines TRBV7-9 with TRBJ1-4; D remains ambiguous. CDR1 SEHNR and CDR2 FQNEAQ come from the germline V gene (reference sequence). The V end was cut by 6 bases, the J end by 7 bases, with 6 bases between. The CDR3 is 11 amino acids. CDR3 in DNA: TGTGCCAGCAGATCGAGTGAAAAACTGTTTTTT. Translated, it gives CASRSSEKLFF.

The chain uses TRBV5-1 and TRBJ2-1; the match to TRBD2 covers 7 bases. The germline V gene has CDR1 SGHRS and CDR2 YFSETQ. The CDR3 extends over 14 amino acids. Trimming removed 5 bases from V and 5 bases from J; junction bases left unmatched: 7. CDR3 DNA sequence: TGCGCCAGCAGAATCGGGACTACCCACAATGAGCAGTTCTTC. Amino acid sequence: CASRIGTTHNEQFF.

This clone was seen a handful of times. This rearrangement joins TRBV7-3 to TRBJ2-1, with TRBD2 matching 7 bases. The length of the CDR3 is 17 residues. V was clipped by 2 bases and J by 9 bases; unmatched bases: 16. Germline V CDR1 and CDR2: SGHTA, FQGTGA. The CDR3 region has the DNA TGTGCCAGCAGCTTAGGCCTTTGGGGCGGGGGTATAGCTGAGCAGTTCTTC. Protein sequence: CASSLGLWGGGIAEQFF.

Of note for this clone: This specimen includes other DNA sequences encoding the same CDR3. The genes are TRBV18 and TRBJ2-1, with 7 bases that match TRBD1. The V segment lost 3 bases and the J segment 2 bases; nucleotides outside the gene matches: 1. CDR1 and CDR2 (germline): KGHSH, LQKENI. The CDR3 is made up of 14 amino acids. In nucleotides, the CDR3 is TGTGCCAGCTCACCGGGGACAGCCTACAATGAGCAGTTCTTC. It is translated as CASSPGTAYNEQFF.

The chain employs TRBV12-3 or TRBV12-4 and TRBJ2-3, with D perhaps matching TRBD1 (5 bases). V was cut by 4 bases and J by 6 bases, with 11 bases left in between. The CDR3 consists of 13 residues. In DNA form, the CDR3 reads TGTGCCAGCAGTTCCTCCAGGGTGGATACGCAGTATTTT. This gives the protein CASSSSRVDTQYF.

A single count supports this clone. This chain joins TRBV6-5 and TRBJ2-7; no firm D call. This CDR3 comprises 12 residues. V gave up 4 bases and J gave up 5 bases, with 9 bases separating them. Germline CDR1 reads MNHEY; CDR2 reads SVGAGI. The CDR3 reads CASSSPSDEQYF. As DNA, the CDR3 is TGTGCCAGCAGTTCCCCCAGCGACGAGCAGTACTTC.

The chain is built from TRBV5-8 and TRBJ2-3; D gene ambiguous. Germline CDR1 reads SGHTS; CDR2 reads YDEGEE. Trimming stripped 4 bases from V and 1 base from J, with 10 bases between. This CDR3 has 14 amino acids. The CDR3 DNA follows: TGTGCCAGCAGCCCAGGCTGGGGCACAGATACGCAGTATTTT. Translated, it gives CASSPGWGTDTQYF.

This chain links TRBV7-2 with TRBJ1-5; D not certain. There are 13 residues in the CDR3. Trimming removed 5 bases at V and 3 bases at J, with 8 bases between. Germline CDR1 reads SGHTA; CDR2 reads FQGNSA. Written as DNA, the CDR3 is TGTGCCAGCAGCCCAGACAACAATCAGCCCCAGCATTTT. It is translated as CASSPDNNQPQHF.

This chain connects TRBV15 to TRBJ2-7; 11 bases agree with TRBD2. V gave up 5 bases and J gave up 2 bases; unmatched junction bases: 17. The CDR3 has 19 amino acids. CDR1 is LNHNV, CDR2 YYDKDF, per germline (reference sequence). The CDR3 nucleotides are TGTGCCACCAGCCGTGGAACTAGCGGGGGAAGCATACTTACCTACGAGCAGTACTTC. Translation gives CATSRGTSGGSILTYEQYF.

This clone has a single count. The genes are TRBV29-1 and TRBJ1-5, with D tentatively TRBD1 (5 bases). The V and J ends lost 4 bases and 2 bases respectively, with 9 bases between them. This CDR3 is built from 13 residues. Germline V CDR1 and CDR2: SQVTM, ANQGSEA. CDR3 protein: CSVVTGGNQPQHF. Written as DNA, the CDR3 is TGCAGCGTTGTCACGGGGGGCAATCAGCCCCAGCATTTT.

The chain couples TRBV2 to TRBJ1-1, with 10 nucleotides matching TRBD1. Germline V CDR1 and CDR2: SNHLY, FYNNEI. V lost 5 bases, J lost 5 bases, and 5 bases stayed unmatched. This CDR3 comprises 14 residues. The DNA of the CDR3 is TGTGCCAGCAGTCGGGACAGGGGAAGGACTGAAGCTTTCTTT. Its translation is CASSRDRGRTEAFF.

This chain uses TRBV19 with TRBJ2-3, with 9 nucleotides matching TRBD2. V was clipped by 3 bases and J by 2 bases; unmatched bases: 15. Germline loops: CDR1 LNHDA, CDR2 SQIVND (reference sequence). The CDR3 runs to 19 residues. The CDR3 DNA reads TGTGCCAGTAGTATCGTAGCGGGGGCCCGAGTCGAATTCACAGATACGCAGTATTTT. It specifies CASSIVAGARVEFTDTQYF.

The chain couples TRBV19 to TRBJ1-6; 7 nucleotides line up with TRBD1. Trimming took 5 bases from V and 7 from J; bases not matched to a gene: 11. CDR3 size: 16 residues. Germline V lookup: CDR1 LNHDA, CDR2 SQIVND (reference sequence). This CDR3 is CASSSLGQAGNSPLHF. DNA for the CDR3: TGTGCCAGTAGTTCTCTCGGACAGGCGGGCAATTCACCCCTCCACTTT.

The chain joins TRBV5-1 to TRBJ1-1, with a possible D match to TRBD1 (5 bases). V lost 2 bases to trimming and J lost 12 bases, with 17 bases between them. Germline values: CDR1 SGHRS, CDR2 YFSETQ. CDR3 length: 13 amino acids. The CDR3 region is CASSLAGVPVTFF. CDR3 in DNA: TGCGCCAGCAGCTTAGCGGGGGTCCCTGTAACTTTCTTT.

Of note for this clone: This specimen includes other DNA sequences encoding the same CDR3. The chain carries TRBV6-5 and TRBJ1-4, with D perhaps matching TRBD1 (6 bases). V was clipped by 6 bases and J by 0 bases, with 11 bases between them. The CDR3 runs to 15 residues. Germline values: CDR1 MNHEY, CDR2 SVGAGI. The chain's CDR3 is CASRKDRATNEKLFF. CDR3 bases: TGTGCCAGCAGAAAGGACAGAGCAACTAATGAAAAACTGTTTTTT.